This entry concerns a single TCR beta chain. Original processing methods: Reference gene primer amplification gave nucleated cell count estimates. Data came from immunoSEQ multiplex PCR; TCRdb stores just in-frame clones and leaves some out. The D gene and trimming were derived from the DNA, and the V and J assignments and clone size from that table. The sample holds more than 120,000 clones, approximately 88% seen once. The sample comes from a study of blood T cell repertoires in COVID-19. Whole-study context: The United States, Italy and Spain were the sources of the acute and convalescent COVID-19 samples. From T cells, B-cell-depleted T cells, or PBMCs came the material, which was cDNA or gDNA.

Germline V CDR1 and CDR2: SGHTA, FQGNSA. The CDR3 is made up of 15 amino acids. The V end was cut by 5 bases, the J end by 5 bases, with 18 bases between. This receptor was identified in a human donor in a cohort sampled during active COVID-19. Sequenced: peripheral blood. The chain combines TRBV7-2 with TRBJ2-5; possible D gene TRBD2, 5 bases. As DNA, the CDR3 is TGTGCCAGCAGCCTCTGGAGGAGGTTGCGGGAGACCCAGTACTTC. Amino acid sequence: CASSLWRRLRETQYF.